The rows below give T cell receptor beta chains drawn from one sample of a study of cytomegalovirus exposure and HLA in healthy donors. Profiled with immunoSEQ multiplex PCR; TCRdb holds only in-frame clones, not every one. The sample yields 90,000 to 100,000 clones, more than 70% seen once. The sequencing input was PBMCs. These TCRs come from a female donor in good health and CMV-seronegative. Each CDR3 is given with its conserved first and last residue. A D gene is named only where the DNA matches it firmly. Expanded clones get a size class; other rows say once, few or many, or leave the size out.

D	V	size	J	CDR3	DNA
.	TRBV6-1	few	TRBJ1-2	CASSEDTYYGYTF	TGTGCCAGCAGTGAGGACACCTACTATGGCTACACCTTC
TRBD2	TRBV5-4	.	TRBJ2-7	CASSSTSGNYEQYF	TGTGCCAGCAGCTCGACTAGCGGGAATTACGAGCAGTACTTC
TRBD2	TRBV5-1	.	TRBJ2-1	CASSLVASGGAYNEQFF	TGCGCCAGCAGCTTGGTGGCTAGCGGGGGGGCCTACAATGAGCAGTTCTTC
.	TRBV10-1	few	TRBJ1-1	CASSESRGQGRANTEAFF	TGCGCCAGCAGTGAGTCGAGGGGTCAGGGGAGGGCGAACACTGAAGCTTTCTTT
.	TRBV30	.	TRBJ2-1	CAWSSSSYNEQFF	TGTGCCTGGAGCTCCAGCTCCTACAATGAGCAGTTCTTC
.	TRBV18	few	TRBJ1-2	CASSPAGDYGYTF	TGTGCCAGCTCACCGGCAGGGGATTATGGCTACACCTTC
TRBD1	TRBV7-8	.	TRBJ1-1	CASSRDGQGSAEAFF	TGTGCCAGCAGCCGCGACGGACAGGGTAGCGCTGAAGCTTTCTTT
TRBD1	TRBV5-4	few	TRBJ1-3	CASSPGTGRGNTIYF	TGTGCCAGCAGCCCCGGGACAGGGAGAGGAAACACCATATATTTT
TRBD1	TRBV11-3	.	TRBJ1-1	CASSFGGQGTTEAFF	TGTGCCAGCAGCTTTGGGGGACAGGGGACCACTGAAGCTTTCTTT
.	TRBV6-5	.	TRBJ2-7	CASSGGYLYEQYF	TGTGCCAGCAGTGGAGGTTACCTCTACGAGCAGTACTTC
.	TRBV5-1	.	TRBJ2-5	CASSLGRQETQYF	TGCGCCAGCAGCTTGGGCAGACAAGAGACCCAGTACTTC
TRBD1	TRBV6-1	.	TRBJ1-2	CASRGGTGHGYTF	TGTGCCAGCAGGGGCGGGACAGGGCATGGCTACACCTTC
.	TRBV5-1	once	TRBJ2-7	CASSSTGYEQYF	TGCGCCAGCAGCTCCACAGGGTACGAGCAGTACTTC
TRBD1	TRBV6-5	.	TRBJ2-7	CASGRTGFEYEQYF	TGTGCCAGCGGGCGGACAGGGTTTGAGTACGAGCAGTACTTC
.	TRBV19	.	TRBJ2-1	CASSISVAALYNEQFF	TGTGCCAGTAGTATCTCCGTAGCGGCTCTCTACAATGAGCAGTTCTTC
.	TRBV6-5	few	TRBJ2-2	CASSYSGRTGELFF	TGTGCCAGCAGTTACTCAGGGAGAACCGGGGAGCTGTTTTTT
.	TRBV7-9	.	TRBJ1-2	CASSQEAQSYGYTF	TGTGCCAGCAGCCAAGAGGCGCAGAGCTATGGCTACACCTTC
TRBD1	TRBV6-4	.	TRBJ2-2	CASSPGQGDTGELFF	TGTGCCAGCAGTCCCGGACAGGGCGACACCGGGGAGCTGTTTTTT
TRBD2	TRBV5-4	.	TRBJ2-7	CASSLKWLAGETYEQYF	TGTGCCAGCAGCTTGAAATGGCTAGCGGGGGAGACCTACGAGCAGTACTTC
.	TRBV5-1	.	TRBJ2-3	CASSRGGWTDTQYF	TGCGCCAGCAGCAGGGGGGGTTGGACAGATACGCAGTATTTT
TRBD1	TRBV27	.	TRBJ2-1	CASSYWTGNYNEQFF	TGTGCCAGCAGTTACTGGACAGGGAACTACAATGAGCAGTTCTTC
.	TRBV5-6	.	TRBJ1-4	CASSWSGRRGLEKLFF	TGTGCCAGCAGCTGGAGCGGCCGGCGGGGGTTGGAAAAACTGTTTTTT
TRBD1	TRBV10-1	once	TRBJ1-6	CASSRDRQNSPLHF	TGCGCCAGCAGCCGGGACAGGCAAAATTCACCCCTCCACTTT
TRBD2	TRBV7-6	.	TRBJ2-3	CASSFLAGGPTDTQYF	TGTGCCAGCAGCTTCCTAGCGGGGGGTCCTACGGATACGCAGTATTTT
.	TRBV5-1	.	TRBJ2-7	CASSPGGVSYEQYF	TGCGCCAGCAGCCCAGGCGGGGTTTCCTACGAGCAGTACTTC
.	TRBV2	.	TRBJ1-1	CASTGQLAYTEAFF	TGTGCCAGCACTGGACAGTTGGCGTACACTGAAGCTTTCTTT
TRBD1	TRBV4-2	.	TRBJ1-5	CASSQGTGGNQPQHF	TGTGCCAGCAGCCAAGGGACAGGAGGAAATCAGCCCCAGCATTTT
TRBD2	TRBV5-1	once	TRBJ2-3	CASSFTSGGSTDTQYF	TGCGCCAGCAGCTTTACTAGCGGGGGGTCCACAGATACGCAGTATTTT
.	TRBV11-2	.	TRBJ2-7	CASSRLRDSYEQYF	TGTGCCAGCAGCAGACTCCGGGACTCCTACGAGCAGTACTTC
.	TRBV5-6	.	TRBJ2-1	CASSLYSGTYEQFF	TGTGCCAGCAGCTTATATTCCGGGACATATGAGCAGTTCTTC
TRBD1	TRBV6-5	.	TRBJ2-7	CASSTGTGIYEQYF	TGTGCCAGCAGTACCGGGACAGGTATCTACGAGCAGTACTTC
TRBD1	TRBV5-8	once	TRBJ2-1	CASSSRQGGISYNEQFF	TGTGCCAGCAGTTCCCGACAGGGGGGGATTTCCTACAATGAGCAGTTCTTC
.	TRBV2	once	TRBJ2-7	CASSEQTGRAYEQYF	TGTGCCAGCAGTGAACAAACAGGGAGGGCCTACGAGCAGTACTTC
.	TRBV11-3	once	TRBJ1-1	CASSIGQNTEAFF	TGTGCCAGCAGCATCGGACAGAACACTGAAGCTTTCTTT
.	TRBV18	.	TRBJ1-2	CASSPSRGNYGYTF	TGTGCCAGCTCACCCTCGCGGGGTAACTATGGCTACACCTTC
TRBD1	TRBV6-5	once	TRBJ2-7	CASSKGQGASYEQYF	TGTGCCAGCAGCAAGGGACAGGGGGCCTCCTACGAGCAGTACTTC
.	TRBV5-6	.	TRBJ2-1	CASSRSGWLNNEQFF	TGTGCCAGCAGCCGTTCAGGGTGGTTAAACAATGAGCAGTTCTTC
.	TRBV7-9	once	TRBJ1-2	CASKGEGVSGNYGYTF	TGTGCCAGCAAGGGAGAGGGGGTTTCTGGGAACTATGGCTACACCTTC
.	TRBV20-1	.	TRBJ2-5	CSARLQETQYF	TGCAGTGCTAGACTACAAGAGACCCAGTACTTC
TRBD2	TRBV28	.	TRBJ2-1	CASTTSGRYEQFF	TGTGCCAGTACGACTAGCGGGAGGTATGAGCAGTTCTTC
TRBD1	TRBV2	.	TRBJ1-2	CASWEQGANYGYTF	TGTGCCAGCTGGGAACAGGGGGCAAACTATGGCTACACCTTC
.	TRBV15	.	TRBJ2-1	CATSRDGPTNEQFF	TGTGCCACCAGCAGAGATGGGCCAACCAATGAGCAGTTCTTC
TRBD1	TRBV30	.	TRBJ2-7	CAWDRDRTYEQYF	TGTGCCTGGGACCGGGACAGGACCTACGAGCAGTACTTC
.	TRBV7-3	.	TRBJ2-1	CASSSAGLLEQFF	TGTGCCAGCAGCTCGGCGGGACTCCTTGAGCAGTTCTTC
.	TRBV7-8	.	TRBJ2-1	CASTGGLRENNEQFF	TGTGCCAGCACTGGGGGACTGAGGGAAAACAATGAGCAGTTCTTC
TRBD1	TRBV30	.	TRBJ2-2	CAGTKRGTGNTGELFF	TGTGCCGGTACCAAAAGGGGGACAGGGAACACCGGGGAGCTGTTTTTT
.	TRBV6-5	.	TRBJ1-1	CASSSRGLTEAFF	TGTGCCAGCAGTTCAAGGGGATTAACTGAAGCTTTCTTT
TRBD1	TRBV30	.	TRBJ1-4	CAWNHGQGFGEKLFF	TGTGCCTGGAACCATGGACAGGGCTTTGGAGAAAAACTGTTTTTT